The sequence of this T cell receptor beta chain was determined in a study of T-cell memory formation after mild COVID-19. This clonotype has just a few counts. TCRdb recomputed calls from the 5' RACE reads with MiXCR, one row per CDR3 protein. The sample yields around 200,000 distinct CDR3 sequences, approximately 17% seen once. Trimming pared 2 bases from V and 8 bases from J, leaving 13 bases between. The CDR3 loop spans 14 amino acids. Germline V gene data show CDR1 as MNHEY and CDR2 as SVGAGI. The source is a man between 18 and 29 years old who had mild COVID-19 (a few samples of this study predate the infection). Cell type and time point are not known. The chain employs TRBV6-5 and TRBJ2-1; possibly TRBD2 for D (5 bases). Sequenced input: PBMCs or a T cell subset sorted from them (not recorded which). As DNA, the CDR3 is TGTGCCAGCAGTTACGCGGGCTTAGGCTATGAGCAGTTCTTC. This sequence encodes CASSYAGLGYEQFF.